The rows below give T cell receptor beta chains drawn from one sample of a study of blood T cell repertoires in COVID-19. Data came from immunoSEQ multiplex PCR; TCRdb stores just in-frame clones and leaves some out. The sample carries roughly 190,000 clones, about 86% recorded once. Material for sequencing was peripheral blood. These TCRs come from a man aged 25 to 40 with active or convalescent COVID-19. Each CDR3 is given with its conserved first and last residue. Each record gives: CDR3 protein, CDR3 DNA, J gene, V gene, D gene, clone size. D genes are given only for firm matches. Size is omitted from some rows. Given values are once, few, many or a class for expanded clones.

CDR3: CASRLAGTGNRQPQHF
DNA: TGTGCAAGTCGCTTAGCCGGGACAGGAAATCGTCAGCCCCAGCATTTT
J: TRBJ1-5
V: TRBV12-2
D: -
size: -

CDR3: CASSFHSGNTIYF
DNA: TGTGCCAGCAGCTTCCACTCTGGAAACACCATATATTTT
J: TRBJ1-3
V: TRBV5-8
D: -
size: -

CDR3: CASSLGSGRSNEQFF
DNA: TGTGCCAGCAGCTTAGGTAGCGGGAGGTCTAATGAGCAGTTCTTC
J: TRBJ2-1
V: TRBV5-6
D: TRBD2
size: -

CDR3: CAWRRTAIQETQYF
DNA: TGTGCCTGGAGAAGGACAGCGATTCAAGAGACCCAGTACTTC
J: TRBJ2-5
V: TRBV30
D: -
size: -

CDR3: CASSPSPAGGNTQYF
DNA: TGCGCCAGCAGCCCGTCACCTGCCGGGGGGAATACGCAGTATTTT
J: TRBJ2-3
V: TRBV4-3
D: TRBD2
size: -

CDR3: CASRGAGRDRSYEQYF
DNA: TGTGCCAGCAGGGGGGCGGGGAGGGACCGCTCCTACGAGCAGTACTTC
J: TRBJ2-7
V: TRBV13
D: -
size: -

CDR3: CASSRLGTGVEKLFF
DNA: TGTGCCAGCAGTCGCCTAGGGACAGGGGTTGAAAAACTGTTTTTT
J: TRBJ1-4
V: TRBV14
D: TRBD1
size: -

CDR3: CATTTSGRGPQETQYF
DNA: TGTGCCACCACGACTAGCGGGAGGGGGCCTCAAGAGACCCAGTACTTC
J: TRBJ2-5
V: TRBV28
D: TRBD2
size: -

CDR3: CATSVGSRTDTQYF
DNA: TGTGCCACCAGTGTCGGTTCCCGCACAGATACGCAGTATTTT
J: TRBJ2-3
V: TRBV24-1
D: -
size: -

CDR3: CASSLTASGKDTQYF
DNA: TGCGCCAGCAGCTTGACGGCTAGCGGGAAAGATACGCAGTATTTT
J: TRBJ2-3
V: TRBV5-1
D: TRBD2
size: -

CDR3: CASSLGQGFSGELFF
DNA: TGTGCCAGCAGTTTGGGACAGGGGTTCTCCGGGGAGCTGTTTTTT
J: TRBJ2-2
V: TRBV7-2
D: TRBD1
size: -

CDR3: CASSQDGQVGEPQHF
DNA: TGCGCCAGCAGCCAAGATGGACAGGTGGGAGAGCCCCAGCATTTT
J: TRBJ1-5
V: TRBV4-3
D: TRBD1
size: -

CDR3: CASSEPLDSYEQYF
DNA: TGTGCCAGCAGTGAACCTCTAGATTCTTACGAGCAGTACTTC
J: TRBJ2-7
V: TRBV6-1
D: -
size: -

CDR3: CASSLAGREKLFF
DNA: TGTGCCAGCAGCTTAGCAGGGCGGGAAAAACTGTTTTTT
J: TRBJ1-4
V: TRBV11-2
D: -
size: few